This T cell receptor (beta chain) originates from a study of Ad26.COV2.S vaccination and SARS-CoV-2 variants. Study background: Ad26.COV2.S arm of COV1001 included the donor.

The repertoire was sequenced with immunoSEQ multiplex PCR; TCRdb's copy has only in-frame clones and lacks some. Among about 320,000 clones listed, around four fifths were seen once. This CDR3 has 11 amino acids. Trimming left V 7 bases short and J 5 bases short, with 5 bases between. Germline V CDR1 and CDR2: MDHEN, SYDVKM. Study results and limitations: A substantial breadth of spike-specific CD8+ and CD4+ T cell responses after vaccination has been reported. Placebo recipients had lower spike-specific TCR breadth than vaccine recipients.

Regarding this clone: Antigen: not known.

This sample's treatment: approximately 18 received Ad26.COV2.S at low or high dose, single or two shots; several received placebo; per-sample allocation not given. Samples were taken on day 63 after the first vaccine or placebo injection. This clonotype was obtained from a person aged 18 to 59 who received the Ad26.COV2.S COVID-19 vaccine or a placebo. The chain is built from TRBV28 and TRBJ1-4; D is ambiguous. The source was peripheral blood, collected in a trial of Ad26.COV2.S vaccine versus placebo. The CDR3: CASKMNEKLFF. The CDR3 DNA sequence: TGTGCCAGCAAGATGAATGAAAAACTGTTTTTT.